Sequencing of this TCR beta chain was carried out in a study of blood T cell repertoires in COVID-19. Study summary: The origin of the acute and convalescent COVID-19 samples was the United States, Italy and Spain. In each case, the material was cDNA or gDNA derived from T cells, B-cell-depleted T cells, or PBMCs.

Original methodology: It was from reference gene primer amplification that nucleated cell counts were estimated. Using immunoSEQ multiplex PCR, the repertoire was profiled, and TCRdb retains in-frame clones only, with some absent. Clonal size and the V and J genes are those of that table, whereas D and trimming came from the DNA. The table includes about 88,000 clones, more than 90% detected once. This CDR3 region has 14 residues. Germline trimming cut 1 base from V and 2 bases from J; bases unmatched to any gene: 2. Germline assignment: CDR1 SGHAT and CDR2 FQDESV (reference sequence). The gene calls are TRBV11-1 and TRBJ2-7, with 7 bases that match TRBD1. The sample comprised peripheral blood. The clonotype comes from a man between 60 and 75 years old with acute or convalescent COVID-19. The CDR3 bases are TGTGCCAGCAGCTTAGGACAGGGCCCCTACGAGCAGTACTTC. It translates to CASSLGQGPYEQYF.